This T cell receptor (beta chain) is drawn from a study of cytomegalovirus exposure and HLA in healthy donors. The CDR3 sequence is 14 residues long. With 6 bases removed from V and 6 bases from J, the gap between germline ends came to 15 bases. Germline V lookup: CDR1 LGHNT, CDR2 FRNRAP. As to this clone: Its antigen is not identified.

TCRdb's table, derived via immunoSEQ multiplex PCR, lists solely in-frame clones and lacks some. The sample lists some 270,000 clones; 86% were seen once. Broader study findings: The classifier was said to identify cytomegalovirus status with high specificity and sensitivity.

The source of this sequence is a woman under 30 in good health and CMV-seronegative. Sequencing was carried out using PBMCs. The chain recombines TRBV12-5 with TRBJ2-1; D gene uncertain. CDR3 sequence (DNA): TGTGCTAGTGGCACTGTCCTCTTCGGCAATGAGCAGTTCTTC. It is translated as CASGTVLFGNEQFF.